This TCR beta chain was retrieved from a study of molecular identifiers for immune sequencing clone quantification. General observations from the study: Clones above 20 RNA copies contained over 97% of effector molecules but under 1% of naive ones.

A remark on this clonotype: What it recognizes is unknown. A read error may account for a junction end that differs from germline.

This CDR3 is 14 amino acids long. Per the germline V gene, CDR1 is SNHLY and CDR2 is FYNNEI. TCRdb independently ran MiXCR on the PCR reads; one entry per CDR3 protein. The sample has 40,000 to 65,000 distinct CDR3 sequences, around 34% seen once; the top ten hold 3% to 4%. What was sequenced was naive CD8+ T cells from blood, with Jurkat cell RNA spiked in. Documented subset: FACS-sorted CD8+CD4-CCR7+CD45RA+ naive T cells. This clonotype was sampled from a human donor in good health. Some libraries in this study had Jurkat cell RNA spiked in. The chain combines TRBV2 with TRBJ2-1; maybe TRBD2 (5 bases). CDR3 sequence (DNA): TGTGCCAGCGAGGACTGGCTGACTTACAATAAGCAGTTCTTC. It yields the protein CASEDWLTYNKQFF.